The 24 T cell receptor beta chains below all came from one sample that was sequenced in a study of ipilimumab plus nivolumab after autologous stem cell transplantation. Generated by immunoSEQ multiplex PCR, the TCRdb table keeps only in-frame clones and is missing some. In the table there are tens of thousands of clones, around 93% of which are singletons. The source material was PBMCs, sampled in a trial of ipilimumab plus nivolumab as post-transplant consolidation. These receptors were taken from a male donor with multiple myeloma.

The table lists this clone with a count of one. This chain links TRBV5-1 with TRBJ2-7; D ambiguous. CDR1 is SGHRS, CDR2 YFSETQ, per germline. The CDR3 runs 13 residues. The germline V and J ends were trimmed by 4 bases and 5 bases, with 13 bases remaining between them. The CDR3 nucleotides read TGCGCCAGCAGCGTCACAGATTTAGACGAGCAGTACTTC. Translating it yields CASSVTDLDEQYF.

The genes are TRBV7-2 and TRBJ1-1, with no clear D. Germline V gene sequence: CDR1 SGHTA, CDR2 FQGNSA. The V end was cut by 0 bases, the J end by 4 bases, with 12 bases between. This CDR3 has 15 residues. This CDR3 is CASSLAREKITEAFF. CDR3 nucleotides: TGTGCCAGCAGCTTAGCGCGAGAAAAAATCACTGAAGCTTTCTTT. Together with reference TRBV7-2 and TRBJ1-1, the CDR3 gives the full variable domain: GAGVSQSPSNKVTEKGKDVELRCDPISGHTALYWYRQSLGQGLEFLIYFQGNSAPDKSGLPSDRFSAERTGGSVSTLTIQRTQQEDSAVYLCASSLAREKITEAFFGQGTRLTVV.

The chain recombines TRBV7-3 with TRBJ2-1; TRBD2 aligns across 10 bases. This CDR3 has 16 amino acids. J gave up 10 bases and V 1 base, and 10 bases lay outside the gene matches. Germline CDR1 reads SGHTA; CDR2 reads FQGTGA. The CDR3 DNA is TGTGCCAGCAGCTTAAGTGGTGGGACTAGCGCCCAGGAGCAGTTCTTC. Its translation: CASSLSGGTSAQEQFF. The variable domain in full, completed from reference TRBV7-3 and TRBJ2-1, reads GAGVSQTPSNKVTEKGKYVELRCDPISGHTALYWYRQSLGQGPEFLIYFQGTGAADDSGLPNDRFFAVRPEGSVSTLKIQRTERGDSAVYLCASSLSGGTSAQEQFFGPGTRLTVL.

This chain connects TRBV27 to TRBJ2-1, with 12 bases fitting TRBD2. This CDR3 has 15 amino acids. Trimming at V came to 6 bases and at J to 6 bases, leaving 6 bases not matched to a gene. CDR1 and CDR2 (germline): MNHEY, SMNVEV (reference sequence). CDR3 in DNA: TGTGCCAGCAGCCTGCGACTAGCGGGGGTCAATGAGCAGTTCTTC. Translated: CASSLRLAGVNEQFF.

The V call is TRBV7-3, the J call TRBJ2-5; 10 nucleotides agree with TRBD2. CDR1 is SGHTA and CDR2 is FQGTGA in the germline V gene. V was pared by 5 bases and J by 5 bases, with 2 bases of the junction left unmatched. The CDR3 is 13 amino acids. CDR3 loop: CASSLLAGETQYF. CDR3 DNA sequence: TGTGCCAGCAGCCTACTAGCGGGGGAGACCCAGTACTTC.

This chain links TRBV11-2 with TRBJ2-1, with D uncertain. CDR3 length: 13 amino acids. V was cut by 1 base and J by 10 bases, with 11 bases left in between. Germline loops: CDR1 SGHAT, CDR2 FQNNGV. CDR3 nucleotide sequence: TGTGCCAGCAGCTTAGGCCGAAATATGGAGCAGTTCTTC. It codes for CASSLGRNMEQFF.

The chain has TRBV4-3 and TRBJ2-7, with a tentative D call TRBD2 (6 bases). This CDR3 region has 14 residues. Germline V CDR1 and CDR2: LGHNA, YSLEER. V dropped 1 base and J dropped 6 bases, with 13 bases sitting between them. In DNA form, the CDR3 reads TGCGCCAGCAGCCAAGCCGGGGGTGGGGCCGAGCAGTACTTC. As protein: CASSQAGGGAEQYF.

V usage is TRBV6-5 and J usage is TRBJ1-5; D is unclear. V lost 4 bases and J lost 6, with 10 bases in between. The CDR3 is 13 amino acids. The V gene's germline CDR1 is MNHEY and CDR2 SVGAGI. CDR3 DNA: TGTGCCAGCAGTTCAACCTACAGTCAGCCCCAGCATTTT. Its protein product is CASSSTYSQPQHF.

The CDR3 nucleotides read TGCGCCAGCAGCCAAGCCACCCTAGCGGGGGGACGCACAGATACGCAGTATTTT. It encodes CASSQATLAGGRTDTQYF. The chain joins TRBV4-1 to TRBJ2-3; 11 bases align to TRBD2. Losses at the gene ends were 1 base for V and 1 base for J; bases not matched to a gene: 7. Germline CDR1 and CDR2: MGHRA and YSYEKL. The CDR3 covers 18 residues.

This chain's CDR3 is CATSGTANTGELFF. The CDR3 DNA reads as TGTGCCACCTCCGGGACAGCGAACACCGGGGAGCTGTTTTTT. The V gene is TRBV28, the J gene TRBJ2-2; 7 bases are shared with TRBD1. CDR3 length: 14 amino acids. Germline V gene sequence: CDR1 MDHEN, CDR2 SYDVKM. V shed 10 bases, J shed 0 bases, and the junction held 5 bases outside the gene matches.

The chain combines TRBV7-8 with TRBJ2-7; TRBD1 agrees at 7 bases. The CDR3 loop spans 15 amino acids. The junction had 5 bases not matched to a gene; V was cut back by 1 base and J by 2 bases. The germline V gene has CDR1 SGHVS and CDR2 FQNEAQ. CDR3 protein: CASSLGAGGTYEQYF. For the CDR3, the DNA is TGTGCCAGCAGCTTAGGTGCAGGGGGAACCTACGAGCAGTACTTC.

The chain has TRBV29-1 and TRBJ2-4, with a possible D match to TRBD1 (7 bases). The V and J ends lost 6 bases and 8 bases respectively, with 20 bases between them. This CDR3 contains 14 residues. Germline loops: CDR1 SQVTM, CDR2 ANQGSEA. The CDR3: CSVAGGTSGDIQYF. CDR3 bases: TGCAGCGTCGCAGGGGGAACCTCGGGGGACATTCAGTACTTC.

The V and J genes are TRBV11-2 and TRBJ1-2; TRBD1 matches at 10 bases. The CDR3 spans 13 residues. The ends lost 5 bases at V and 4 bases at J; junction bases unmatched: 1. The germline gives CDR1 SGHAT, CDR2 FQNNGV. The CDR3 coding sequence is TGTGCCAGCAGCCGGGACAGGGGCTATGGCTACACCTTC. Protein: CASSRDRGYGYTF.

The chain employs TRBV7-6 and TRBJ1-5; TRBD1 might be the D (6 bases). This CDR3 has 14 amino acids. Germline values: CDR1 SGHVS, CDR2 FNYEAQ. V was cut by 2 bases and J by 1 base, with 6 bases left in between. The CDR3 nucleotides are TGTGCCAGCAGCTTAAGGGGGAGCAATCAGCCCCAGCATTTT. Translating it yields CASSLRGSNQPQHF.

This chain joins TRBV7-3 and TRBJ2-3; TRBD2 might be the D (5 bases). The V gene lost 8 bases and the J gene lost 3 bases, with 9 bases spanning the gap. In germline, CDR1 is SGHTA, CDR2 FQGTGA. The CDR3 extends over 12 amino acids. CDR3 in amino acids: CASGRGTDTQYF. CDR3 nucleotide sequence: TGTGCCAGCGGGAGAGGGACAGATACGCAGTATTTT.

The V call is TRBV7-3, the J call TRBJ2-1, with 13 bases matching TRBD2. Losses at the gene ends were 5 bases for V and 9 bases for J; bases not matched to a gene: 7. This CDR3 contains 15 residues. The germline V gene has CDR1 SGHTA and CDR2 FQGTGA. The CDR3 loop reads CASSATSGRRGEQFF. CDR3 in DNA: TGTGCCAGCAGCGCGACTAGCGGGAGGAGGGGTGAGCAGTTCTTC.

This rearrangement joins TRBV4-3 to TRBJ1-1; D is unresolved. Germline assignment: CDR1 LGHNA and CDR2 YSLEER. Between the trimmed V and J ends, which lost 5 bases and 1 base, there was a span of 8 bases. The CDR3 length is 13 residues. The CDR3 spells CASSFYRNTEAFF. The CDR3 DNA is TGCGCCAGCAGCTTTTACCGGAACACTGAAGCTTTCTTT.

In the case of this clone: This CDR3 is also generated by other DNA sequences in the sample. The genes are TRBV5-1 and TRBJ2-2; no reliable D call. CDR3 size: 12 residues. Germline values: CDR1 SGHRS, CDR2 YFSETQ. Trimming took 2 bases from V and 5 from J, leaving 4 bases between them. CDR3 in amino acids: CASSFGTGELFF. The CDR3 nucleotides are TGCGCCAGCAGCTTCGGGACCGGGGAGCTGTTTTTT.

The chain carries TRBV7-9 and TRBJ1-4; the D is unclear. The CDR3 consists of 16 residues. The germline CDR1 and CDR2 sequences are SEHNR and FQNEAQ (reference sequence). Between the trimmed V and J ends, which lost 5 bases and 4 bases, there was a span of 17 bases. The CDR3 DNA is TGTGCCAGCAGCAACGGACCCTCAGGAGGTAATGAAAAACTGTTTTTT. The encoded protein is CASSNGPSGGNEKLFF.

This clone was counted only a few times. This chain links TRBV19 with TRBJ1-6; D not certain. The CDR3 totals 16 residues. Per germline, CDR1 LNHDA and CDR2 SQIVND (reference sequence). V was trimmed by 3 bases and J by 2 bases, leaving 11 bases between them. This chain's CDR3 is CASSMTGITYNSPLHF. In DNA, the CDR3 is TGTGCCAGTAGTATGACGGGAATCACCTATAATTCACCCCTCCACTTT.

The rearrangement uses TRBV5-1 and TRBJ2-3; 10 nucleotides align to TRBD2. J gave up 0 bases and V 8 bases, and 12 bases lay outside the gene matches. The CDR3 consists of 17 residues. CDR1 and CDR2 from the germline V gene are SGHRS and YFSETQ. CDR3 sequence: CASRSGGAVSSTDTQYF. The CDR3, as DNA: TGCGCCAGTAGGAGCGGGGGGGCGGTCAGTAGCACAGATACGCAGTATTTT.

This clone was seen only once. This chain connects TRBV7-9 to TRBJ2-3; weak D call: TRBD1 (5 bases). The CDR3 extends over 13 amino acids. The germline gives CDR1 SEHNR, CDR2 FQNEAQ (reference sequence). V was shortened by 4 bases and J by 0 bases, with 5 bases between the two germline ends. This chain's CDR3 is CASSSGSTDTQYF. The CDR3 DNA follows: TGTGCCAGCAGCTCAGGGAGCACAGATACGCAGTATTTT.

J is TRBJ2-1 and V is TRBV10-2; D possibly matches TRBD1 or TRBD2 (6 bases each). This CDR3 comprises 12 residues. Per germline, CDR1 WSHSY and CDR2 SAAADI. The V gene lost 3 bases and the J gene lost 16 bases, with 16 bases spanning the gap. The chain's CDR3 is CASSDGGPLVFF. As DNA, the CDR3 is TGCGCCAGCAGTGATGGGGGGCCCCTAGTCTTCTTC.

This chain connects TRBV6-1 to TRBJ2-5; D not resolved. Germline V lookup: CDR1 MNHNS, CDR2 SASEGT. V was shortened by 5 bases and J by 7 bases, with 8 bases between the two germline ends. The CDR3 spans 11 residues. CDR3 in DNA: TGTGCCAGCAGTCCGACAAGGACCCAGTACTTC. Translation: CASSPTRTQYF.